The following is a T cell receptor (beta chain) sequence with its context. Its cognate antigen is unknown. The junction does not match germline at one end; this may be a read error. Germline lookup yields CDR1 SGHRS and CDR2 YFSETQ. The CDR3 extends over 15 amino acids. The data were obtained in a study of glioma-infiltrating T cells. Study results and limitations: Tissue-blood divergence was below expectation in non-neoplastic patients, above in gliomas.

Amplification of TCR alpha and beta CDR3 regions from RNA used iRepertoire nested multiplex PCR. Input was 100-400 ng of tissue mRNA or PBMC total RNA. TCRdb ran MiXCR on the multiplex PCR reads and lists one entry per CDR3 protein. The sample yields 100,000 to 150,000 distinct CDR3 sequences, more than 20% seen once. The J gene is TRBJ2-3, the V gene TRBV5-1, with D maybe TRBD2 (6 bases). The origin of this receptor is a human donor with low-grade glioma or glioblastoma, undergoing nonglioma brain surgery, or in good health (not recorded which). Sequencing used glioma tissue, nonneoplastic brain tissue, or PBMCs (not recorded which). CDR3 DNA sequence: TGCGCCAGCAGCTTGTACGGCACTAGCATAGATACGCAGTATTTT. Translation: CASSLYGTSIDTQYF.